This T cell receptor beta chain was sequenced in a study of cytomegalovirus exposure and HLA in healthy donors. Study-level findings and limits: Accounts indicate the classifier identified cytomegalovirus status with strong specificity and sensitivity.

The germline CDR1 and CDR2 sequences are SGHRS and YFSETQ. The CDR3 length is 14 residues. With V trimmed by 4 bases and J by 7 bases, 3 bases remained unmatched. Clones were read by immunoSEQ multiplex PCR, and TCRdb kept only the in-frame ones, dropping some. Of about 140,000 clones detected, 91% appear once; the ten largest clones hold 0.6% to 0.8%. The count of this clone is one. Its specificity is unknown. The chain combines TRBV5-1 with TRBJ1-6, with 9 nucleotides matching TRBD1. The clonotype comes from a young man in good health and CMV-seronegative. Sample: PBMCs. CDR3 loop: CASSQGQGNSPLHF. The CDR3 DNA follows: TGCGCCAGCAGCCAGGGACAGGGAAATTCACCCCTCCACTTT.